This T cell receptor (beta chain) appears in the sequencing data of a study of T-cell memory formation after mild COVID-19 (dated by TCRdb to about 2021). Describing the broader study: TCR sequence clusters from the two donors were found to be largely donor specific. The cohort comprised two young, previously healthy adult volunteers, one female and one male. In two donors, T-cell clones that expanded and contracted after mild COVID-19 were followed by sequencing TCRalpha and TCRbeta repertoires longitudinally.

General study outcomes and caveats: Contracting CD4+ clones turned up mainly in the CM and EM memory subsets, whereas EMRA was where CD8+ clones were enriched. From day 15 to 85, contracting clones showed balanced CD4/CD8 phenotypes, whereas a second wave of clones that expanded from day 15 to 37 leaned towards CD4+. Some responding clones were detected in pre-infection memory, which suggested that pre-existing cross-reactive memory T cells had joined the SARS-CoV-2 response. SARS-CoV-2 specificity of the second-wave clones peaking on day 37 was not confirmed. The study covered only a couple of mild cases, and larger cohorts including severe cases with pre-infection samples were considered necessary.

Concerning this clonotype: It lacks a known antigen. Per-nucleotide qualities are absent, and no much larger clonotype sits a single base away.

Ficoll-Paque density gradient centrifugation was the method used to isolate PBMCs. Instrument used: Illumina NovaSeq 6000. TCRalpha and TCRbeta cDNA libraries were built by 5'RACE with constant-segment primers, adding sample barcodes and unique molecular identifiers. RNA was extracted from every sample with Trizol reagent. Amplification of the libraries took two PCR steps, and the second step added a second sample barcode plus Illumina TruSeq adapters. Sequencing of libraries was performed on an Illumina NovaSeq with 2 x 150 bp paired-end reads. As for the original processing: Demultiplexing of reads and collapsing into UMI-guided consensus sequences were performed with migec v1.2.7. Using mixcr v2.1.11, UMI consensuses were aligned to TRA and TRB V and J templates and then assembled into clonotypes. A clonotype was counted as expanded or contracted only if both edgeR and NoisET called the change significant, with noise models trained on biological replicates. For edgeR calls, the cutoffs were a false discovery rate-adjusted p below 0.01 and a log2 fold-change threshold of 1. As an exploratory analysis of dynamics, max-normalized trajectories of the 1000 most abundant clonotypes were examined with PCA combined with hierarchical clustering. Separately sequenced CD4+ and CD8+ repertoires were used to assign the CD4 or CD8 phenotype of responding clones. Through fastp at Q25 and MiXCR, TCRdb rebuilt clones from the public reads, retaining in-frame beta chains. Duplicate CDR3 protein sequences are folded into a single record with the most common DNA and genes. The authors' filters were not applied to this entry. A total of approximately 260,000 distinct CDR3 sequences appear in this sample, over 15% of them only once. Around 21% of the sample is in the top ten clones.

This clonotype was sampled from a man younger than 30 who had mild COVID-19 (a few samples of this study predate the infection). The sample titles of this study are shuffled in the database, so cell type and time point are left out; the donor was told from shared clones. The source material was PBMCs or a T cell subset sorted from them (not recorded which).

Here the CDR3 is given as CSVAGGVEETQYF. The nucleotide sequence is TGCAGCGTCGCCGGGGGGGTAGAAGAGACCCAGTACTTC. This sequence uses TRBV29-1 and TRBJ2-5, with 8 bases in between that match TRBD2. The CDR3 goes from the cysteine to the phenylalanine over 13 residues. Only the CDR3 DNA stays, 39 bases, in frame from base 1. CDR1 and CDR2 are drawn from the germline V gene: SQVTM, ANQGSEA. V and J are trimmed by 6 bases and 3 bases, and the gene matches miss 6 bases of the junction.